These 17 T cell receptor beta chains were sequenced from one sample in a study of CD4+ T cells in melanoma. Produced via immunoSEQ multiplex PCR; TCRdb's table is partial and in-frame only. The data hold 6,000 to 8,500 clones, with approximately 66% observed a single time. Specimen: cells from a culture (not recorded whether cultured in vitro). Receptors were obtained from a human donor with melanoma.

This chain uses TRBV18 with TRBJ2-7, with 9 bases lining up with TRBD2. The CDR3 extends over 15 amino acids. Looked up from germline, CDR1 is KGHSH and CDR2 is LQKENI. Trimming removed 5 bases from V and 3 bases from J; junction bases left unmatched: 8. The DNA for the CDR3 is TGTGCCAGCTCAACGACTAGCGGTCGCATCTACGAGCAGTACTTC. Translated: CASSTTSGRIYEQYF.

This clone is medium-sized. The chain joins TRBV13 to TRBJ1-6; 9 bases agree with TRBD1. Germline loops: CDR1 PRHDT, CDR2 FYEKMQ (reference sequence). The CDR3 consists of 16 residues. The trim removed 5 bases at V and 7 bases at J, leaving 9 bases unmatched. The CDR3 DNA sequence: TGTGCCAGCAGCATATCCGGGACAGGGATAAATTCACCCCTCCACTTT. Protein sequence: CASSISGTGINSPLHF. The entire variable domain, with the rest obtained from reference TRBV13 and TRBJ1-6, is as follows: AAGVIQSPRHLIKEKRETATLKCYPIPRHDTVYWYQQGPGQDPQFLISFYEKMQSDKGSIPDRFSAQQFSDYHSELNMSSLELGDSALYFCASSISGTGINSPLHFGNGTRLTVT.

This chain connects TRBV2 to TRBJ2-3, with D possibly matching TRBD2 (7 bases). There are 14 residues in the CDR3. The V gene's germline CDR1 is SNHLY and CDR2 FYNNEI. The V and J ends lost 6 bases and 0 bases respectively, with 10 bases between them. DNA for the CDR3: TGTGCCAGCAGGAAGGGGGGGAGCACAGATACGCAGTATTTT. Translation gives CASRKGGSTDTQYF.

This sequence joins TRBV27 and TRBJ2-1; the match to TRBD1 covers 9 bases. Germline CDR1 reads MNHEY; CDR2 reads SMNVEV (reference sequence). The V segment lost 6 bases and the J segment 1 base; nucleotides outside the gene matches: 13. The length of the CDR3 is 18 residues. This CDR3 is CASSPGTGKKDSYNEQFF. As DNA, the CDR3 is TGTGCCAGCAGCCCCGGGACAGGGAAGAAAGATTCCTACAATGAGCAGTTCTTC.

The CDR3 sequence is CASSVYLSGGVGYTF. DNA for the CDR3: TGTGCCAGCAGCGTATATTTAAGTGGGGGGGTTGGCTACACCTTC. The rearrangement links TRBV9 to TRBJ1-2; tentative D call: TRBD1 (5 bases). The CDR3 consists of 15 residues. The germline V gene encodes CDR1 SGDLS and CDR2 YYNGEE. V was cut by 1 base and J by 7 bases, with 17 bases left in between.

Within the sample, this clone is large. CDR3 nucleotide sequence: TGTGCCAGCAGCCAAGGACTGCACTCCTACAATGAGCAGTTCTTC. This sequence encodes CASSQGLHSYNEQFF. The chain employs TRBV7-3 and TRBJ2-1, with a weak D call TRBD2 (5 bases). The CDR3 totals 15 residues. The germline V gene has CDR1 SGHTA and CDR2 FQGTGA. Trimming took 5 bases from V and 0 from J, leaving 11 bases between them.

The rearrangement joins TRBV15 to TRBJ1-5; 8 bases map to TRBD1. V dropped 3 bases and J dropped 2; count of bases not matched to a gene: 3. Looked up from germline, CDR1 is LNHNV and CDR2 is YYDKDF (reference sequence). The CDR3 totals 15 residues. The CDR3 sequence is CATSRTGAGNQPQHF. Here the CDR3 DNA reads TGTGCCACCAGCAGGACAGGGGCGGGCAATCAGCCCCAGCATTTT.

This clone showed up just once. The rearrangement joins TRBV6-5 to TRBJ1-4, with 9 bases identical to TRBD1. Germline CDR1 reads MNHEY; CDR2 reads SVGAGI. The CDR3 extends over 15 amino acids. Germline trimming cut 4 bases from V and 6 bases from J; bases unmatched to any gene: 6. CDR3 loop: CASSFGQGMDEKLFF. The CDR3 DNA reads as TGTGCCAGCAGTTTTGGACAGGGGATGGATGAAAAACTGTTTTTT.

The chain uses TRBV7-2 and TRBJ2-1; 8 bases match TRBD2. V lost 5 bases, J lost 6 bases, and 3 bases stayed unmatched. Per the germline V gene, CDR1 is SGHTA and CDR2 is FQGNSA. CDR3 length: 13 amino acids. CDR3 bases: TGTGCCAGCAGCCTCGGGGGGGCCAATGAGCAGTTCTTC. Encoded protein: CASSLGGANEQFF.

This clone came up a few times. The V and J genes are TRBV20-1 and TRBJ2-4; tentatively, D is TRBD2 (5 bases). V was shortened by 3 bases and J by 8 bases, with 8 bases between the two germline ends. CDR1 is DFQATT and CDR2 is SNEGSKA in the germline V gene (reference sequence). This CDR3 has 11 amino acids. The CDR3 DNA reads TGCAGTGCTAGTTTAGCGTACATTCAGTACTTC. It yields the protein CSASLAYIQYF.

The V gene is TRBV28, the J gene TRBJ2-7; D might be TRBD1 or TRBD2, each matching 5 bases. V shed 5 bases and J shed 1 base, with 12 bases lying between them. This CDR3 is 14 amino acids long. The germline CDR1 and CDR2 sequences are MDHEN and SYDVKM. CDR3 in DNA: TGTGCCAGCAGTAGACAGAGGGGTTCCTACGAGCAGTACTTC. Protein sequence: CASSRQRGSYEQYF.

The rearrangement uses TRBV28 and TRBJ1-4, with a possible D match to TRBD1 (5 bases). CDR1 and CDR2 (germline): MDHEN, SYDVKM. The CDR3 is made up of 15 amino acids. Trimming left V 7 bases short and J 3 bases short, with 15 bases between. CDR3 residues: CASKFPMGPNEKLFF. The CDR3 DNA reads TGTGCCAGCAAGTTTCCGATGGGGCCTAATGAAAAACTGTTTTTT.

The rearrangement links TRBV14 to TRBJ1-2; 10 positions match TRBD1. The CDR3 contains 14 residues. From germline, CDR1 is SGHDN and CDR2 FVKESK. J was trimmed by 7 bases and V by 5 bases; bases with no gene match: 7. Here the CDR3 reads CASSGDRGVGGYTF. The DNA for the CDR3 is TGTGCCAGCAGCGGGGACAGGGGTGTCGGTGGCTACACCTTC.

The chain employs TRBV7-9 and TRBJ2-1; 11 bases match TRBD2. The V and J ends lost 3 bases and 9 bases, in that order; junction bases with no gene match: 7. The CDR3 is made up of 15 amino acids. Germline CDR1 reads SEHNR; CDR2 reads FQNEAQ (reference sequence). This CDR3 reads CASSFLAGGHFEQFF. CDR3 in DNA: TGTGCCAGCAGCTTCTTAGCGGGGGGGCACTTTGAGCAGTTCTTC.

V gene TRBV10-3 combines with J gene TRBJ1-5; no clear D gene. V shed 0 bases and J shed 2 bases, with 8 bases lying between them. The CDR3 sequence is 15 residues long. CDR1 and CDR2 from the germline V gene are ENHRY and SYGVKD. In DNA form, the CDR3 reads TGTGCCATCAGTGAGTCGTTTTGGGGCAATCAGCCCCAGCATTTT. It encodes CAISESFWGNQPQHF.

The chain carries TRBV11-3 and TRBJ2-5; D ambiguous. The CDR3 runs to 15 residues. Germline CDR1 and CDR2: SGHNT and YENEEA. V lost 1 base, J lost 1 base, and 10 bases lay in between. The CDR3 protein is CASSLGIQAQETQYF. DNA for the CDR3: TGTGCCAGCAGCTTAGGTATCCAGGCCCAAGAGACCCAGTACTTC.

The rearrangement uses TRBV9 and TRBJ2-3, with 8 bases that match TRBD1. The CDR3 extends over 14 amino acids. V dropped 0 bases and J dropped 6; count of bases not matched to a gene: 3. Germline V gene lookup returns CDR1 SGDLS and CDR2 YYNGEE. The CDR3 loop reads CASSVAQGADTQYF. CDR3 in DNA: TGTGCCAGCAGCGTAGCGCAGGGGGCGGATACGCAGTATTTT.